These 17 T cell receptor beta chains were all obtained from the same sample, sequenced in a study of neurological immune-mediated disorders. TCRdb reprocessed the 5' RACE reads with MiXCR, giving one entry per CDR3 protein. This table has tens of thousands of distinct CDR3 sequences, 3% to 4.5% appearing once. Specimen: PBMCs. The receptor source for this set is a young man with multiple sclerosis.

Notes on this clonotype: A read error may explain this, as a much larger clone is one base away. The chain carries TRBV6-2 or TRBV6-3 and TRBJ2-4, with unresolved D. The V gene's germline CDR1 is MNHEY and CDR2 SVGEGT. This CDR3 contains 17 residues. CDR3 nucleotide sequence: TGTGCCAGCAGACACCTACGAGACGGCGTGGCCAAAAAAATTCAGTACTTC. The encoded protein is CASRHLRDGVAKKIQYF.

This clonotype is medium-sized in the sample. Written as DNA, the CDR3 is TGTGCCAGCAGTTTACAGGCAGATGGCTACACCTTC. Amino acid sequence: CASSLQADGYTF. The chain combines TRBV12-3 or TRBV12-4 with TRBJ1-2; no clear D. V shed 2 bases and J shed 6 bases, with 7 bases lying between them. This CDR3 has 12 amino acids.

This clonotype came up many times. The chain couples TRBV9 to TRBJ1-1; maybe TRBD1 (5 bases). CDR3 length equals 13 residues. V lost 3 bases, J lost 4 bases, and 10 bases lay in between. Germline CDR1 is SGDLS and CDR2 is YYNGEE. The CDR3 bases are TGTGCCAGCAGCGGAGGGGATTCCACTGAAGCTTTCTTT. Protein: CASSGGDSTEAFF.

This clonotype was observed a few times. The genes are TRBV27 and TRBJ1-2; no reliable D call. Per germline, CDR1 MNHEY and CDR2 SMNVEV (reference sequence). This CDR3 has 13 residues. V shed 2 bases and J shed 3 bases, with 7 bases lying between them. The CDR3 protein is CASSLKTHYGYTF. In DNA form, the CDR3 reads TGTGCCAGCAGTTTAAAGACGCACTATGGCTACACCTTC.

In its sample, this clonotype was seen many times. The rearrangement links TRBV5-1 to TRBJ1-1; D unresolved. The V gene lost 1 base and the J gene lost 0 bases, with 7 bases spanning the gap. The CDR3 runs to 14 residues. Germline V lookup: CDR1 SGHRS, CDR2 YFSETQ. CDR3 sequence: CASSLLLLNTEAFF. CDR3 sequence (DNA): TGCGCCAGCAGCTTGTTACTCTTGAACACTGAAGCTTTCTTT.

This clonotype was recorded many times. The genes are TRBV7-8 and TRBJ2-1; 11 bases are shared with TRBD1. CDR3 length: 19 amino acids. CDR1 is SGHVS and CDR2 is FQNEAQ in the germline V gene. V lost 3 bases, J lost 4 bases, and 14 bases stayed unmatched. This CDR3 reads CASSFVPDRGRGKYNEQFF. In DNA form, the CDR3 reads TGTGCCAGCAGCTTCGTTCCGGACAGGGGGCGCGGGAAATACAATGAGCAGTTCTTC.

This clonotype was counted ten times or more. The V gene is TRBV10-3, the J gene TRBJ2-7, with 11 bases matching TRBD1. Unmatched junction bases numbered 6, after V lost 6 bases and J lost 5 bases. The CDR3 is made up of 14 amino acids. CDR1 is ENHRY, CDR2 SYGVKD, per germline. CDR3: CAIRPGQGGHEQYF. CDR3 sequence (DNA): TGTGCCATCAGGCCGGGACAGGGGGGCCACGAGCAGTACTTC.

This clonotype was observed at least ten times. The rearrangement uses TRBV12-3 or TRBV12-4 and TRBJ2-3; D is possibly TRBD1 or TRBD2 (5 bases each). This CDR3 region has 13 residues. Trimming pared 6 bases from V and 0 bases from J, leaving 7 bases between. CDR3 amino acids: CASRGDSTDTQYF. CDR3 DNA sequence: TGTGCCAGCAGGGGGGACAGCACAGATACGCAGTATTTT.

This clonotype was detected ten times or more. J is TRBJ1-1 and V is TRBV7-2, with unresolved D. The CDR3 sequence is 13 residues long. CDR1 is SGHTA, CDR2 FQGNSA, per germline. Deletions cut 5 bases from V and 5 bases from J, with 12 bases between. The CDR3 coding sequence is TGTGCCAGCAGCCCTCGCGTATTGACTGAAGCTTTCTTT. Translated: CASSPRVLTEAFF. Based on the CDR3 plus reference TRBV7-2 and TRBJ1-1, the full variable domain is GAGVSQSPSNKVTEKGKDVELRCDPISGHTALYWYRQSLGQGLEFLIYFQGNSAPDKSGLPSDRFSAERTGGSVSTLTIQRTQQEDSAVYLCASSPRVLTEAFFGQGTRLTVV.

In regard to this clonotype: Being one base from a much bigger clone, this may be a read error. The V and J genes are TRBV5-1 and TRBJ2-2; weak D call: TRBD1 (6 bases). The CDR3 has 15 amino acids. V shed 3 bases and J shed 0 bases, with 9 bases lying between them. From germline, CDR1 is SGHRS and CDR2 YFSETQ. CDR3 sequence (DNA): TGCGCCAGCAGCTCAAGGGACACGAACACCGGGGAGCTGTTTTTT. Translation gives CASSSRDTNTGELFF.

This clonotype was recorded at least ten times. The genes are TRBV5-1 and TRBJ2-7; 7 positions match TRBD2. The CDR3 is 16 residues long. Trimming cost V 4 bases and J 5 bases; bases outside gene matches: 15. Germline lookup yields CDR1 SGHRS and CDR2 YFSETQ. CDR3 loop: CASSPLRAGYNNEQYF. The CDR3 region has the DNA TGCGCCAGCAGCCCCCTTCGAGCGGGGTACAACAACGAGCAGTACTTC. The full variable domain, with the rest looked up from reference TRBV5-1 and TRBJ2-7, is KAGVTQTPRYLIKTRGQQVTLSCSPISGHRSVSWYQQTPGQGLQFLFEYFSETQRNKGNFPGRFSGRQFSNSRSEMNVSTLELGDSALYLCASSPLRAGYNNEQYFGPGTRLTVT.

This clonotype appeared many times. In DNA form, the CDR3 reads TGTGCCAGCAGTTTAAGACAGGGGAACGTTGAAGCTTTCTTT. Its protein is CASSLRQGNVEAFF. The chain employs TRBV12-3 or TRBV12-4 and TRBJ1-1; 8 positions match TRBD1. V lost 2 bases and J lost 7; bases outside the gene matches: 6. The CDR3 is 14 residues long.

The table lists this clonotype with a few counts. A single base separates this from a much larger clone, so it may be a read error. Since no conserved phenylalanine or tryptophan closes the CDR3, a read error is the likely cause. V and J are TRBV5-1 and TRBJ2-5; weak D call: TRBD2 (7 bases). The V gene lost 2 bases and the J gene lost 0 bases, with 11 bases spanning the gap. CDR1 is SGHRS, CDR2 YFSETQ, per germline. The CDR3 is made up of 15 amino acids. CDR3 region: CASSFGRGYQETQYI. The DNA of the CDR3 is TGCGCCAGCAGCTTTGGGAGGGGGTACCAAGAGACCCAGTACATC.

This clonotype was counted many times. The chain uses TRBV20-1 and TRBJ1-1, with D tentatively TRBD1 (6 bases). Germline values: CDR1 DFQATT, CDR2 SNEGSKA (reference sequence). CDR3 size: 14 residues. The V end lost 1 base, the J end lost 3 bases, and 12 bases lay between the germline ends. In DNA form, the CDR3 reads TGCAGTGCTAGAGGATTAGAGGGGGACACTGAAGCTTTCTTT. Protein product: CSARGLEGDTEAFF.

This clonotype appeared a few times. The DNA of the CDR3 is TGCAGTGCACGGACAGGGGAGGGCACTGAAGCTTTCTTT. Encoded protein: CSARTGEGTEAFF. The V call is TRBV20-1, the J call TRBJ1-1, with 9 nucleotides matching TRBD1. Germline V gene sequence: CDR1 DFQATT, CDR2 SNEGSKA (reference sequence). The CDR3 extends over 13 amino acids. V lost 6 bases, J lost 4 bases, and 6 bases stayed unmatched.

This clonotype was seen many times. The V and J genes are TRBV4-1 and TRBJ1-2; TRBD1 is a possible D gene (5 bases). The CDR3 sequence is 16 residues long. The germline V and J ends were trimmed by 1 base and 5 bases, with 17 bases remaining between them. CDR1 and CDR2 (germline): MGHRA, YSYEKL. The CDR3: CASSQGSGSGVYGYTF. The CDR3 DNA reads TGCGCCAGCAGCCAAGGATCGGGTTCGGGGGTTTATGGCTACACCTTC.

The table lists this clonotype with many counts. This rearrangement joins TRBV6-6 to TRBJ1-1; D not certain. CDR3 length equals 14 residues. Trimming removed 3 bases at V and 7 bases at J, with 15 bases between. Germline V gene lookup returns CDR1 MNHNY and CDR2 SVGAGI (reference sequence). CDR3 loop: CASSYDAVRGEAFF. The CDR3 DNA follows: TGTGCCAGCAGTTATGATGCGGTCCGGGGTGAAGCTTTCTTT.